Following are 16 T cell receptor beta chains from one sample sequenced in a study of T-cell memory formation after mild COVID-19. In TCRdb, the 5' RACE reads were re-called with MiXCR into one record per CDR3 protein. The sample shows 200,000 to 250,000 distinct CDR3 sequences, about 9.2% of them seen only once. The specimen was PBMCs or a T cell subset sorted from them (not recorded which). The receptors shown here come from a man between 18 and 35 years old who had mild COVID-19 (a few samples of this study predate the infection). Cell type and time point are not known.

This clonotype was counted at least ten times. The chain uses TRBV14 and TRBJ1-6, with D tentatively TRBD1 (5 bases). From germline, CDR1 is SGHDN and CDR2 FVKESK. The germline V and J ends were trimmed by 3 bases and 8 bases, with 5 bases remaining between them. This CDR3 is 12 amino acids long. The CDR3 reads CASSQGDSPLHF. The CDR3 bases are TGTGCCAGCAGCCAGGGGGATTCACCCCTCCACTTT.

The sample holds a few counts of this clonotype. V gene TRBV4-1 combines with J gene TRBJ2-7; 10 nucleotides line up with TRBD1. Germline CDR1 MGHRA, CDR2 YSYEKL. The CDR3 contains 16 residues. Trimming removed 3 bases from V and 2 bases from J; junction bases left unmatched: 7. Here the CDR3 DNA reads TGCGCCAGCAGCCAGACAAGGGGACAGGGGACCTACGAGCAGTACTTC. Its protein is CASSQTRGQGTYEQYF.

The CDR3 nucleotides are TGTGCCAGCAGCTTACAGGGAGGGGTAGAGTATTTT. Translating gives CASSLQGGVEYF. The gene calls are TRBV7-9 and TRBJ2-3; the match to TRBD2 covers 7 bases. Trimming cost V 2 bases and J 13 bases; bases outside gene matches: 6. Per germline, CDR1 SEHNR and CDR2 FQNEAQ (reference sequence). The CDR3 runs to 12 residues.

The chain links TRBV5-1 to TRBJ1-5, with D possibly being TRBD1 (5 bases). V lost 0 bases and J lost 5, with 9 bases in between. Germline loops: CDR1 SGHRS, CDR2 YFSETQ. The CDR3 has 14 residues. In DNA, the CDR3 is TGCGCCAGCAGCTTGGGGGGGAAAGATCAGCCCCAGCATTTT. This translates into CASSLGGKDQPQHF. The full variable domain, with the rest looked up from reference TRBV5-1 and TRBJ1-5, is KAGVTQTPRYLIKTRGQQVTLSCSPISGHRSVSWYQQTPGQGLQFLFEYFSETQRNKGNFPGRFSGRQFSNSRSEMNVSTLELGDSALYLCASSLGGKDQPQHFGDGTRLSIL.

A few counts support this clonotype. V and J are TRBV2 and TRBJ2-7, with TRBD1 matching 9 bases. CDR3 length: 16 amino acids. V lost 7 bases, J lost 4 bases, and 14 bases stayed unmatched. From germline, CDR1 is SNHLY and CDR2 FYNNEI. The chain's CDR3 is CASTPGVGQGPYEQYF. The CDR3 bases are TGTGCCAGCACCCCGGGGGTCGGACAGGGGCCTTACGAGCAGTACTTC.

This clonotype was counted a few times. V gene TRBV18 combines with J gene TRBJ2-3; D gene uncertain. Germline V gene data show CDR1 as KGHSH and CDR2 as LQKENI. The CDR3 runs 15 residues. With 0 bases removed from V and 0 bases from J, the gap between germline ends came to 7 bases. The CDR3 DNA reads TGTGCCAGCTCACCACCCGCCTACAGCACAGATACGCAGTATTTT. Encoded protein: CASSPPAYSTDTQYF.

At least ten counts were recorded for this clonotype. The genes are TRBV7-3 and TRBJ1-1, with a weak D call TRBD1 (6 bases). The V end was cut by 4 bases, the J end by 2 bases, with 11 bases between. This CDR3 has 14 amino acids. In germline, CDR1 is SGHTA, CDR2 FQGTGA. CDR3 bases: TGTGCCAGCAGCTCGGGACATACAAACACTGAAGCTTTCTTT. It yields the protein CASSSGHTNTEAFF.

This clonotype appeared many times. The V call is TRBV7-9, the J call TRBJ1-1, with a weak D call TRBD1 (5 bases). The length of the CDR3 is 13 residues. The germline V and J ends were trimmed by 6 bases and 5 bases, with 13 bases remaining between them. Germline assignment: CDR1 SEHNR and CDR2 FQNEAQ (reference sequence). DNA for the CDR3: TGTGCCAGCAGGCTCCAGGGTGAAACTGAAGCTTTCTTT. It is translated as CASRLQGETEAFF.

The rearrangement links TRBV7-8 to TRBJ2-1; perhaps TRBD2 as D (6 bases). V lost 7 bases, J lost 2 bases, and 18 bases lay in between. CDR1 SGHVS and CDR2 FQNEAQ come from the germline V gene. This CDR3 contains 16 residues. The CDR3 protein is CASTTPFSGAYNEQFF. The CDR3 DNA is TGTGCCAGCACCACTCCTTTCTCGGGGGCCTACAATGAGCAGTTCTTC.

This clonotype was counted at least ten times. V usage is TRBV7-2 and J usage is TRBJ2-3; the D is unclear. This CDR3 contains 15 residues. Per germline, CDR1 SGHTA and CDR2 FQGNSA. The V end lost 2 bases, the J end lost 0 bases, and 9 bases lay between the germline ends. CDR3 nucleotide sequence: TGTGCCAGCAGCTTATATCAGAGAAGCACAGATACGCAGTATTTT. Translation gives CASSLYQRSTDTQYF.

This clonotype was detected only a few times. The V call is TRBV5-1, the J call TRBJ2-7, with D possibly being TRBD2 (6 bases). Germline V gene sequence: CDR1 SGHRS, CDR2 YFSETQ. This CDR3 contains 15 residues. V lost 1 base and J lost 0, with 11 bases in between. CDR3: CASSLNRDSSYEQYF. The DNA for the CDR3 is TGCGCCAGCAGCTTGAACCGGGACTCCTCCTACGAGCAGTACTTC.

The gene calls are TRBV18 and TRBJ2-7; TRBD1 aligns across 9 bases. CDR1 and CDR2 from the germline V gene are KGHSH and LQKENI. The CDR3 loop spans 13 amino acids. Trimming at V came to 3 bases and at J to 5 bases, leaving 2 bases not matched to a gene. The CDR3 loop reads CASSPRQGDEQYV. In DNA form, the CDR3 reads TGTGCCAGCTCACCCCGACAGGGGGACGAGCAGTACGTC.

This clonotype has a handful of counts. J is TRBJ1-1 and V is TRBV24-1; D is unclear. This CDR3 contains 13 residues. From germline, CDR1 is KGHDR and CDR2 SFDVKD. Trimming pared 7 bases from V and 3 bases from J, leaving 11 bases between. Written as DNA, the CDR3 is TGTGCCACCAGAGGTTTGATGGACACTGAAGCTTTCTTT. It translates to CATRGLMDTEAFF.

This clonotype was detected a few times. The V call is TRBV7-2, the J call TRBJ2-3; D unresolved. V was pared by 5 bases and J by 2 bases, with 20 bases between. The CDR3 is 17 amino acids. Germline V CDR1 and CDR2: SGHTA, FQGNSA. CDR3 sequence reads: CASSPHLGLQYTDTQYF. The CDR3 DNA sequence: TGTGCCAGCAGCCCGCATCTCGGGTTACAGTACACAGATACGCAGTATTTT.

The chain employs TRBV6-5 and TRBJ2-7; possible D gene TRBD1, 5 bases. The CDR3 length is 15 residues. Germline CDR1 and CDR2: MNHEY and SVGAGI. V lost 0 bases to trimming and J lost 1 base, with 10 bases between them. The CDR3 here is CASSYSAGWSYEQYF. CDR3 sequence (DNA): TGTGCCAGCAGTTACTCTGCAGGGTGGTCCTACGAGCAGTACTTC.

The chain links TRBV6-2 or TRBV6-3 to TRBJ2-1; D is perhaps TRBD1 (7 bases). CDR3 length equals 17 residues. V was trimmed by 7 bases and J by 4 bases, leaving 23 bases between them. In germline, CDR1 is MNHEY, CDR2 SVGEGT. CDR3 in DNA: TGTGCCAGCACCCCTAAGGGGGCGGAGGGGGGATACAATGAGCAGTTCTTC. Translation gives CASTPKGAEGGYNEQFF.